This is a list of T cell receptor beta chains from one sample in a study of T-cell reconstitution after alpha-beta-depleted transplantation in children. TCRdb re-called the PCR reads with MiXCR, one entry per CDR3 protein. The table has approximately 250,000 distinct CDR3 sequences, about 26% seen once. The material was PBMCs, obtained before TCRalphabeta/CD19-depleted stem cell transplant. These receptors originate from a girl aged 2-10 years with Fanconi anemia, due to receive a stem cell transplant. Both conserved end residues are part of each CDR3. Fields, in order: CDR3 protein, CDR3 DNA, J gene, D gene, V gene, clone size. A D gene is named only where the DNA matches it firmly. Expanded clones get a size class; other rows say once, few or many, or leave the size out.

CDR3aa: CASSLPGAAYNEQFF
CDR3nt: TGTGCCAGCAGCTTACCGGGGGCGGCCTACAATGAGCAGTTCTTC
j_gene: TRBJ2-1
d_gene: .
v_gene: TRBV7-9
abundance: .

CDR3aa: CAISGRQGPLPFYEQYF
CDR3nt: TGTGCCATCAGTGGAAGACAGGGACCGTTACCATTTTACGAGCAGTACTTC
j_gene: TRBJ2-7
d_gene: TRBD1
v_gene: TRBV10-3
abundance: few

CDR3aa: CASSEGGFSNEQFF
CDR3nt: TGTGCCAGCAGTGAGGGGGGCTTCTCCAATGAGCAGTTCTTC
j_gene: TRBJ2-1
d_gene: .
v_gene: TRBV6-1
abundance: .

CDR3aa: CASSQDRGRDTGELFF
CDR3nt: TGTGCCAGCAGCCAAGACAGGGGTCGGGACACCGGGGAGCTGTTTTTT
j_gene: TRBJ2-2
d_gene: TRBD1
v_gene: TRBV7-6
abundance: few

CDR3aa: CASSLGRVSTDTQYF
CDR3nt: TGTGCCAGCAGCTTAGGTCGGGTTAGCACAGATACGCAGTATTTT
j_gene: TRBJ2-3
d_gene: .
v_gene: TRBV7-8
abundance: few

CDR3aa: CASSQESGRGTYEQYF
CDR3nt: TGCGCCAGCAGCCAAGAATCCGGGAGGGGAACCTACGAGCAGTACTTC
j_gene: TRBJ2-7
d_gene: TRBD2
v_gene: TRBV4-1
abundance: .

CDR3aa: CASSETGVNTEAFF
CDR3nt: TGTGCCAGCAGTGAGACAGGGGTGAACACTGAAGCTTTCTTT
j_gene: TRBJ1-1
d_gene: TRBD1
v_gene: TRBV6-1
abundance: many

CDR3aa: CSAAEGLAGVVTGELFF
CDR3nt: TGCAGTGCCGCCGAGGGACTAGCGGGAGTAGTAACCGGGGAGCTGTTTTTT
j_gene: TRBJ2-2
d_gene: TRBD2
v_gene: TRBV20-1
abundance: few

CDR3aa: CSVKQGGANVLTF
CDR3nt: TGCAGCGTTAAACAGGGAGGGGCCAACGTCCTGACTTTC
j_gene: TRBJ2-6
d_gene: .
v_gene: TRBV29-1
abundance: many

CDR3aa: CATSDWQATDTQYF
CDR3nt: TGTGCCACCAGTGATTGGCAGGCCACAGATACGCAGTATTTT
j_gene: TRBJ2-3
d_gene: .
v_gene: TRBV24-1
abundance: many

CDR3aa: CSVEAGRASTDTQYF
CDR3nt: TGCAGCGTTGAAGCAGGCAGGGCTAGCACAGATACGCAGTATTTT
j_gene: TRBJ2-3
d_gene: .
v_gene: TRBV29-1
abundance: few

CDR3aa: CASSKLSTGQETQYF
CDR3nt: TGTGCCAGCAGTAAACTATCGACAGGCCAAGAGACCCAGTACTTC
j_gene: TRBJ2-5
d_gene: .
v_gene: TRBV28
abundance: few

CDR3aa: CSARDGGRSDNEQFF
CDR3nt: TGCAGTGCTAGAGATGGAGGTAGGAGCGACAATGAGCAGTTCTTC
j_gene: TRBJ2-1
d_gene: .
v_gene: TRBV20-1
abundance: .

CDR3aa: CSVNDRDSAYEQYF
CDR3nt: TGCAGCGTCAACGACCGGGACAGTGCCTACGAGCAGTACTTC
j_gene: TRBJ2-7
d_gene: TRBD1
v_gene: TRBV29-1
abundance: few

CDR3aa: CASSRMTGPINSGANVLTF
CDR3nt: TGCGCCAGCAGCCGTATGACAGGGCCCATCAACTCTGGGGCCAACGTCCTGACTTTC
j_gene: TRBJ2-6
d_gene: TRBD1
v_gene: TRBV5-1
abundance: .

CDR3aa: CASSPRTSFGYNEQFF
CDR3nt: TGTGCCAGCAGCCCGCGGACTAGCTTCGGATACAATGAGCAGTTCTTC
j_gene: TRBJ2-1
d_gene: TRBD2
v_gene: TRBV13
abundance: once

CDR3aa: CASSLRMNTEAFF
CDR3nt: TGTGCCAGCAGCTTGCGGATGAACACTGAAGCTTTCTTT
j_gene: TRBJ1-1
d_gene: .
v_gene: TRBV5-5
abundance: few

CDR3aa: CSVTGTGRDTGELFF
CDR3nt: TGCAGCGTCACAGGGACAGGGCGCGACACCGGGGAGCTGTTTTTT
j_gene: TRBJ2-2
d_gene: TRBD1
v_gene: TRBV29-1
abundance: many

CDR3aa: CSVEGAGVYNEQFF
CDR3nt: TGCAGCGTTGAGGGGGCCGGGGTTTACAATGAGCAGTTCTTC
j_gene: TRBJ2-1
d_gene: .
v_gene: TRBV29-1
abundance: few

CDR3aa: CASSFGASRYGYTF
CDR3nt: TGTGCCAGCAGCTTTGGGGCATCCCGCTATGGCTACACCTTC
j_gene: TRBJ1-2
d_gene: .
v_gene: TRBV7-8
abundance: many

CDR3aa: CATTDREDGYTF
CDR3nt: TGTGCCACCACCGACAGGGAGGATGGCTACACCTTC
j_gene: TRBJ1-2
d_gene: TRBD1
v_gene: TRBV15
abundance: many

CDR3aa: CSVVSGRYEQYF
CDR3nt: TGCAGCGTTGTTAGCGGTCGCTACGAGCAGTACTTC
j_gene: TRBJ2-7
d_gene: .
v_gene: TRBV29-1
abundance: few

CDR3aa: CSALKGNYGYTF
CDR3nt: TGCAGCGCCCTAAAGGGGAACTATGGCTACACCTTC
j_gene: TRBJ1-2
d_gene: .
v_gene: TRBV29-1
abundance: many

CDR3aa: CASSPIGGAVFRFTDTQYF
CDR3nt: TGTGCCAGCAGTCCCATCGGGGGGGCCGTTTTCCGCTTCACAGATACGCAGTATTTT
j_gene: TRBJ2-3
d_gene: TRBD2
v_gene: TRBV12-3/TRBV12-4
abundance: .

CDR3aa: CASSNLSPTRRTEAFF
CDR3nt: TGTGCCAGCAGCAATTTGTCCCCGACCCGGAGGACTGAAGCTTTCTTT
j_gene: TRBJ1-1
d_gene: .
v_gene: TRBV21-1
abundance: many

CDR3aa: CSAPAVPHYNEQFF
CDR3nt: TGCAGTGCCCCTGCAGTCCCTCACTACAATGAGCAGTTCTTC
j_gene: TRBJ2-1
d_gene: .
v_gene: TRBV20-1
abundance: .

CDR3aa: CASYTGTVTGGELFF
CDR3nt: TGTGCCAGCTACACCGGGACAGTTACGGGCGGGGAGCTGTTTTTT
j_gene: TRBJ2-2
d_gene: TRBD1
v_gene: TRBV7-9
abundance: many

CDR3aa: CASSQDPLGGKETQYF
CDR3nt: TGCGCCAGCAGCCAAGATCCGTTGGGCGGAAAAGAGACCCAGTACTTC
j_gene: TRBJ2-5
d_gene: .
v_gene: TRBV4-1
abundance: .

CDR3aa: CASSRPDRHSYEQYF
CDR3nt: TGTGCCAGCAGCCGACCAGACAGACACTCCTACGAGCAGTACTTC
j_gene: TRBJ2-7
d_gene: .
v_gene: TRBV6-2/TRBV6-3
abundance: many

CDR3aa: CSVWRGYNEQFF
CDR3nt: TGCAGCGTATGGAGGGGCTACAATGAGCAGTTCTTC
j_gene: TRBJ2-1
d_gene: .
v_gene: TRBV29-1
abundance: few

CDR3aa: CATSRDRAEGGAEPYEQYF
CDR3nt: TGTGCCACCAGCAGAGATAGGGCGGAAGGGGGGGCTGAACCGTACGAGCAGTACTTC
j_gene: TRBJ2-7
d_gene: .
v_gene: TRBV15
abundance: many

CDR3aa: CSVGGTRGQQAETQYF
CDR3nt: TGCAGCGTTGGGGGGACCAGGGGGCAACAAGCGGAGACCCAGTACTTC
j_gene: TRBJ2-5
d_gene: TRBD1
v_gene: TRBV29-1
abundance: .

CDR3aa: CASMEDRGRQETQYF
CDR3nt: TGCGCCAGCATGGAAGACAGGGGGCGACAAGAGACCCAGTACTTC
j_gene: TRBJ2-5
d_gene: TRBD1
v_gene: TRBV5-1
abundance: many

CDR3aa: CSAFTGKNTEAFF
CDR3nt: TGCAGTGCTTTTACAGGGAAGAACACTGAAGCTTTCTTT
j_gene: TRBJ1-1
d_gene: .
v_gene: TRBV20-1
abundance: .

CDR3aa: CASSSGTSAGEQYF
CDR3nt: TGTGCCAGCAGCTCGGGGACTAGCGCTGGTGAGCAGTACTTC
j_gene: TRBJ2-7
d_gene: TRBD2
v_gene: TRBV7-3
abundance: few